This passage covers 18 T cell receptor beta chains from one sample sequenced in a study of cytomegalovirus exposure and HLA in healthy donors (dated by TCRdb to the late 2010s). Receptor libraries were prepared by the immunoSEQ multiplex PCR assay. A mixture of 60 forward primers for TCR Vbeta segments and 13 reverse primers for TCR Jbeta segments was used in the multiplex PCR. The source is immuneACCESS, and TCRdb retained only in-frame sequences with V and J called. Part of the clones is not carried over; for the studies checked, unresolved V genes explain less than half of this, and the remainder is unexplained. The table for this sample lists 110,000 or so clones; 60% to 85% of them were counted only once. Approximately 5.6% of the sample is taken by the ten largest. Sequencing was done on a sample of PBMCs. These receptors originate from a male donor in good health and CMV-seronegative.

The chain uses TRBV2 and TRBJ2-2, with D uncertain. CDR1 is SNHLY, CDR2 FYNNEI, per germline. The CDR3 totals 11 residues. Trimming removed 6 bases at V and 4 bases at J, with 3 bases between. The CDR3 reads CASRSTGELFF. DNA of the CDR3: TGTGCCAGCAGGAGCACCGGGGAGCTGTTTTTT.

V is TRBV19 and J is TRBJ1-2; unclear D gene. This CDR3 region has 13 residues. V lost 1 base, J lost 2 bases, and 5 bases lay in between. Germline CDR1 and CDR2: LNHDA and SQIVND (reference sequence). Here the CDR3 reads CASSIGGNYGYTF. In DNA form, the CDR3 reads TGTGCCAGTAGTATAGGAGGGAACTATGGCTACACCTTC.

The chain uses TRBV19 and TRBJ2-1, with D possibly TRBD1 on 7 matching bases. Trimming left V 6 bases short and J 4 bases short, with 16 bases between. CDR1 is LNHDA, CDR2 SQIVND, per germline (reference sequence). This CDR3 region has 15 residues. The chain's CDR3 is CASRPQGDSYNEQFF. The CDR3 DNA sequence: TGTGCCAGTAGGCCTCAGGGGGACTCGTACAATGAGCAGTTCTTC.

The table lists this clone with a count of one. The rearrangement joins TRBV7-2 to TRBJ1-5; possible D gene TRBD1, 6 bases. Per the germline V gene, CDR1 is SGHTA and CDR2 is FQGNSA. The CDR3 totals 15 residues. Trimming stripped 4 bases from V and 4 bases from J, with 14 bases between. CDR3 residues: CASSSETGRNQPQHF. CDR3 bases: TGTGCCAGCAGCTCCGAGACAGGTCGTAATCAGCCCCAGCATTTT.

This clone occurred once. The chain uses TRBV7-9 and TRBJ2-6, with D maybe TRBD2 (5 bases). This CDR3 is 17 amino acids long. With 5 bases removed from V and 0 bases from J, the gap between germline ends came to 14 bases. The germline V gene has CDR1 SEHNR and CDR2 FQNEAQ (reference sequence). The CDR3: CASSPQPGNSGANVLTF. The DNA for the CDR3 is TGTGCCAGCAGCCCCCAGCCGGGGAACTCTGGGGCCAACGTCCTGACTTTC.

The chain employs TRBV28 and TRBJ2-5; D possibly corresponds to TRBD2 (6 bases). The CDR3 extends over 15 amino acids. Trimming left V 6 bases short and J 4 bases short, with 18 bases between. Germline CDR1 and CDR2: MDHEN and SYDVKM. The CDR3 DNA reads as TGTGCCAGCAGGCTCGGGTTCCGGGGACTAGAGACCCAGTACTTC. Translation: CASRLGFRGLETQYF.

This clone has ten or more counts. The chain carries TRBV9 and TRBJ1-5; a weak D match, TRBD1 (5 bases). CDR1 is SGDLS and CDR2 is YYNGEE in the germline V gene. This CDR3 is built from 14 residues. The V gene lost 0 bases and the J gene lost 3 bases, with 7 bases spanning the gap. CDR3 in amino acids: CASSVDGANQPQHF. The CDR3 bases are TGTGCCAGCAGCGTAGATGGGGCCAATCAGCCCCAGCATTTT. The whole variable domain, filled in from reference TRBV9 and TRBJ1-5, reads DSGVTQTPKHLITATGQRVTLRCSPRSGDLSVYWYQQSLDQGLQFLIQYYNGEERAKGNILERFSAQQFPDLHSELNLSSLELGDSALYFCASSVDGANQPQHFGDGTRLSIL.

This sequence joins TRBV27 and TRBJ2-2, with 13 bases identical to TRBD2. V lost 8 bases to trimming and J lost 0 bases; unmatched junction nucleotides: 6. Germline-derived CDR1 and CDR2 are MNHEY and SMNVEV (reference sequence). This CDR3 contains 17 residues. CDR3 coding DNA: TGTGCCAGCCGACGACTAGCGGGAGGCCCGAACACCGGGGAGCTGTTTTTT. Translating it yields CASRRLAGGPNTGELFF.

This chain connects TRBV5-1 to TRBJ2-5; a possible D gene is TRBD2 (6 bases). CDR3 length equals 14 residues. Trimming shortened V by 4 bases and J by 5 bases, and 15 bases separated the two germline ends. The germline CDR1 and CDR2 sequences are SGHRS and YFSETQ. The CDR3 sequence: CASSGGPGRETQYF. CDR3 bases: TGCGCCAGCAGCGGAGGGCCGGGTAGGGAGACCCAGTACTTC.

This clone was detected once. The CDR3 region is CASCPGGVDTEAFF. CDR3 DNA sequence: TGTGCCAGCTGCCCTGGGGGCGTGGACACTGAAGCTTTCTTT. The rearrangement links TRBV9 to TRBJ1-1; D perhaps matches TRBD1 (6 bases). Germline CDR1 and CDR2: SGDLS and YYNGEE. Trimming removed 7 bases from V and 3 bases from J, with 16 bases in between. The length of the CDR3 is 14 residues.

The J gene is TRBJ2-5, the V gene TRBV19, with D maybe TRBD2 (6 bases). The CDR3 runs 12 residues. The ends were cut back, 5 bases at V and 3 bases at J, with 7 bases in the middle. CDR1 and CDR2 (germline): LNHDA, SQIVND (reference sequence). Here the CDR3 reads CASSGGEETQYF. CDR3 in DNA: TGTGCCAGTAGTGGCGGGGAAGAGACCCAGTACTTC.

In this sample, this clone turned up once. The CDR3 loop is CASSRDRVAQPQHF. The CDR3 DNA follows: TGTGCCAGCAGCCGTGACAGGGTGGCTCAGCCCCAGCATTTT. The chain links TRBV7-2 to TRBJ1-5, with 7 bases that match TRBD1. The V and J ends lost 5 bases and 6 bases, in that order; junction bases with no gene match: 7. Germline V lookup: CDR1 SGHTA, CDR2 FQGNSA. This CDR3 region has 14 residues.

CDR3 amino acids: CASSPTGPGELFF. The CDR3 DNA follows: TGCGCCAGCAGCCCGACAGGGCCCGGGGAGCTGTTTTTT. J is TRBJ2-2 and V is TRBV4-1, with 7 bases lining up with TRBD1. CDR3 length equals 13 residues. Trimming took 4 bases from V and 6 from J; bases not matched to a gene: 2. In germline, CDR1 is MGHRA, CDR2 YSYEKL.

The chain joins TRBV7-9 to TRBJ2-2; D not certain. The germline CDR1 and CDR2 sequences are SEHNR and FQNEAQ (reference sequence). The ends were cut back, 3 bases at V and 4 bases at J, with 6 bases in the middle. The CDR3 is 13 residues long. CDR3 loop: CASSFSSTGELFF. CDR3 bases: TGTGCCAGCAGCTTCTCCAGCACCGGGGAGCTGTTTTTT.

This CDR3 is CASSPLDTQGAYGYTF. CDR3 bases: TGTGCCAGTAGTCCACTTGATACTCAGGGGGCCTATGGCTACACCTTC. The chain links TRBV19 to TRBJ1-2; 8 nucleotides align to TRBD1. The germline V gene encodes CDR1 LNHDA and CDR2 SQIVND (reference sequence). This CDR3 spans 16 amino acids. Germline trimming cut 5 bases from V and 4 bases from J; bases unmatched to any gene: 12.

The chain recombines TRBV7-8 with TRBJ1-2; D is perhaps TRBD1 (5 bases). CDR1 and CDR2 (germline): SGHVS, FQNEAQ. The CDR3 is 14 amino acids. V lost 1 base and J 5 bases, leaving 11 bases between the germline ends. The CDR3 region is CASSLESQVYGYTF. CDR3 in DNA: TGTGCCAGCAGCTTAGAATCACAGGTGTATGGCTACACCTTC.

The genes are TRBV7-8 and TRBJ1-5; D is perhaps TRBD1 (5 bases). The CDR3 totals 12 residues. Looked up from germline, CDR1 is SGHVS and CDR2 is FQNEAQ. Trimming pared 5 bases from V and 4 bases from J, leaving 6 bases between. CDR3 in amino acids: CASSQGNQPQHF. The CDR3 DNA follows: TGTGCCAGCAGCCAGGGAAATCAGCCCCAGCATTTT. Full variable domain (missing parts from reference TRBV7-8 and TRBJ1-5): GAGVSQSPRYKVAKRGQDVALRCDPISGHVSLFWYQQALGQGPEFLTYFQNEAQLDKSGLPSDRFFAERPEGSVSTLKIQRTQQEDSAVYLCASSQGNQPQHFGDGTRLSIL.

This clone was counted a single time. The rearrangement uses TRBV29-1 and TRBJ2-5; 14 nucleotides agree with TRBD2. This CDR3 comprises 17 residues. V shed 7 bases and J 3 bases; nucleotides not matched to a gene: 13. CDR1 is SQVTM, CDR2 ANQGSEA, per germline. CDR3 DNA sequence: TGCAGCGGCGGGGGAGGGGTGGGACTAGCGGGAGAAGAGACCCAGTACTTC. Its translation: CSGGGGVGLAGEETQYF.